This TCR beta chain was found in a study of blood T cell repertoires in COVID-19. Study information: PBMCs, B-cell-depleted T cells, or T cells were the source of the cDNA or gDNA that made up the material.

Germline CDR1 and CDR2: MNHNS and SASEGT. This CDR3 contains 14 residues. Trimming took 3 bases from V and 7 from J, leaving 10 bases between them. Per the original methods: Reference gene primer amplification yielded estimated nucleated cell counts. The assay was immunoSEQ multiplex PCR, and TCRdb's table has in-frame clones only and misses some. V and J calls and clone size are copied from that table; D and trimming were computed from the DNA. This table has more than 65,000 clones, roughly 87% appearing once. Material: peripheral blood. The gene calls are TRBV6-1 and TRBJ1-6; a weak D match, TRBD1 (5 bases). The clonotype was recovered from a man aged 50 or older with acute or convalescent COVID-19. The CDR3 reads CASSDRGDNSPLHF. In DNA form, the CDR3 reads TGTGCCAGCAGTGATCGGGGGGACAATTCACCCCTCCACTTT.